These T cell receptor beta chains were read from a single sample in a study of siplizumab effects on memory and regulatory T cells. Assay: immunoSEQ multiplex PCR; the TCRdb copy retains only in-frame clones and omits some. The table shows some 110,000 clones, with about 94% occurring only once. Input material: non-Treg CD4+ T cells sorted from blood. These receptors were obtained from a human donor in good health. The CDR3 runs from the conserved cysteine through the conserved F or W. D genes are given only for firm matches. Rows give clone size only sometimes, using once, few, many, or a class for an expanded clone.

14	TRBJ2-7	TRBV19	once	TRBD2	CASSIAGGNREQYF	TGTGCCAGTAGTATTGCGGGAGGGAATCGCGAGCAGTACTTC
14	TRBJ1-2	TRBV6-1	-	TRBD1	CASSDPRGLYGYTF	TGTGCCAGCAGTGACCCCAGGGGGCTCTATGGCTACACCTTC
15	TRBJ1-2	TRBV30	-	-	CAWVSGFGPGYGYTF	TGTGCCTGGGTCTCAGGGTTTGGCCCTGGCTATGGCTACACCTTC
13	TRBJ1-5	TRBV19	-	-	CASNQGSNQPQHF	TGTGCCAGTAACCAGGGTAGCAATCAGCCCCAGCATTTT
14	TRBJ1-1	TRBV19	-	TRBD1	CASGTVSVNTEAFF	TGTGCCAGTGGGACAGTTTCGGTGAACACTGAAGCTTTCTTT
14	TRBJ2-7	TRBV7-2	-	-	CASSLEVASSEQYF	TGTGCCAGCAGCTTAGAAGTGGCCAGCTCCGAGCAGTACTTC
16	TRBJ1-5	TRBV5-1	-	TRBD1	CASSPGQGVGNQPQHF	TGCGCCAGCAGCCCGGGACAGGGGGTGGGCAATCAGCCCCAGCATTTT
14	TRBJ1-1	TRBV5-4	-	-	CASNSPTTNTEAFF	TGTGCCAGCAACAGTCCGACTACTAACACTGAAGCTTTCTTT
14	TRBJ2-1	TRBV10-2	-	-	CASRVADSYNEQFF	TGCGCCAGCAGGGTAGCGGACTCCTACAATGAGCAGTTCTTC
17	TRBJ2-7	TRBV5-1	-	-	CASRPNLREAGSYEQYF	TGCGCCAGCAGACCCAATTTGCGAGAGGCAGGGAGCTACGAGCAGTACTTC
14	TRBJ1-3	TRBV6-1	-	-	CASIPWDSGNTIYF	TGTGCCAGCATCCCATGGGACTCTGGAAACACCATATATTTT
14	TRBJ2-5	TRBV27	-	-	CATSVLSGQETQYF	TGTGCCACCTCCGTCCTCTCGGGCCAAGAGACCCAGTACTTC
13	TRBJ2-1	TRBV28	-	-	CASSTPGNNEQFF	TGTGCCAGCAGTACCCCGGGGAACAATGAGCAGTTCTTC
15	TRBJ2-1	TRBV10-3	-	TRBD2	CAISESAGGPNEQFF	TGTGCCATCAGTGAGTCGGCGGGAGGGCCCAATGAGCAGTTCTTC
16	TRBJ2-2	TRBV9	-	-	CASSVAGRPNTGELFF	TGTGCCAGCAGCGTAGCTGGGAGGCCGAACACCGGGGAGCTGTTTTTT
12	TRBJ1-3	TRBV29-1	-	-	CSVGMDGNTIYF	TGCAGCGTGGGGATGGACGGAAACACCATATATTTT
13	TRBJ2-5	TRBV5-1	-	-	CASSFGIEETQYF	TGCGCCAGCAGCTTCGGGATAGAAGAGACCCAGTACTTC
13	TRBJ1-4	TRBV5-6	-	-	CASSSIRREKLFF	TGTGCCAGCAGCTCCATAAGGCGCGAAAAACTGTTTTTT
15	TRBJ2-2	TRBV5-1	-	TRBD1	CASSFGTGIGGELFF	TGCGCCAGCAGCTTCGGGACAGGGATAGGCGGGGAGCTGTTTTTT
16	TRBJ2-3	TRBV5-8	-	-	CASSLEGDTSTDTQYF	TGTGCCAGCAGCTTGGAGGGAGATACTAGCACAGATACGCAGTATTTT
15	TRBJ1-4	TRBV12-5	-	TRBD1	CASGPGQGRDEKLFF	TGTGCTAGTGGCCCGGGACAGGGGAGGGATGAAAAACTGTTTTTT
18	TRBJ1-3	TRBV11-3	-	-	CASSSRSGDLNSGNTIYF	TGTGCCAGCAGCTCACGGAGCGGGGATTTGAACTCTGGAAACACCATATATTTT